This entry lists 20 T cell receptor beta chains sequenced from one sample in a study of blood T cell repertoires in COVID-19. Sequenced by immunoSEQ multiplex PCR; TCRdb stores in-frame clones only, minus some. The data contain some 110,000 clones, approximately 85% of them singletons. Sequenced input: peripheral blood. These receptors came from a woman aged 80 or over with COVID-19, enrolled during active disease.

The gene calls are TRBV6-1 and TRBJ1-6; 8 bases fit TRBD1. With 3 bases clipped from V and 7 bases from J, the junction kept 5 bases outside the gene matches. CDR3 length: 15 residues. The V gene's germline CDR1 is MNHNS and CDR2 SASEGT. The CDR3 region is CASSDDRGGNSPLHF. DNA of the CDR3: TGTGCCAGCAGTGACGACAGGGGAGGGAATTCACCCCTCCACTTT.

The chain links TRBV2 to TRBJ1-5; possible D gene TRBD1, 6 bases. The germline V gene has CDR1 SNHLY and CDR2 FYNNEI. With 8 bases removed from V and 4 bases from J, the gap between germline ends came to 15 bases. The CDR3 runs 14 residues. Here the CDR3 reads CASGTDRKNQPQHF. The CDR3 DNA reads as TGTGCCAGCGGAACTGACAGGAAAAATCAGCCCCAGCATTTT.

The CDR3 reads CASSYMLTGVSFTGELFF. CDR3 DNA sequence: TGCGCCAGCAGCTACATGCTTACAGGGGTATCGTTCACCGGGGAGCTGTTTTTT. This chain links TRBV5-1 with TRBJ2-2; 7 bases line up with TRBD1. Trimming at V came to 3 bases and at J to 4 bases, leaving 15 bases not matched to a gene. Germline V gene data show CDR1 as SGHRS and CDR2 as YFSETQ. The CDR3 totals 18 residues.

The CDR3 loop reads CASSLQDSYEQYF. The CDR3 region has the DNA TGTGCCAGCAGCCTTCAGGATTCCTACGAGCAGTACTTC. This chain uses TRBV6-5 with TRBJ2-7; D unclear. Germline V gives CDR1 MNHEY, CDR2 SVGAGI. V was clipped by 6 bases and J by 1 base, with 10 bases between them. The CDR3 is 13 residues long.

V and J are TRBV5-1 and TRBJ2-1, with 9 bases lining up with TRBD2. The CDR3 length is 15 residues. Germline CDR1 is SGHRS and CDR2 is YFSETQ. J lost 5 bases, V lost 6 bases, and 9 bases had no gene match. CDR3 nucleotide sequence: TGCGCCAGCATCCCCATGACTAGCGGAAACAATGAGCAGTTCTTC. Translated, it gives CASIPMTSGNNEQFF. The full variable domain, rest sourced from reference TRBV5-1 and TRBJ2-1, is KAGVTQTPRYLIKTRGQQVTLSCSPISGHRSVSWYQQTPGQGLQFLFEYFSETQRNKGNFPGRFSGRQFSNSRSEMNVSTLELGDSALYLCASIPMTSGNNEQFFGPGTRLTVL.

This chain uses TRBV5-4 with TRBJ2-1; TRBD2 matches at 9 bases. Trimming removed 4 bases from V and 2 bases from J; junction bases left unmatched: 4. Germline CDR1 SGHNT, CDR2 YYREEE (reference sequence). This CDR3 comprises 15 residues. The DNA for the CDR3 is TGTGCCAGCAGCGTCCCTAGCGGGACCTACAATGAGCAGTTCTTC. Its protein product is CASSVPSGTYNEQFF.

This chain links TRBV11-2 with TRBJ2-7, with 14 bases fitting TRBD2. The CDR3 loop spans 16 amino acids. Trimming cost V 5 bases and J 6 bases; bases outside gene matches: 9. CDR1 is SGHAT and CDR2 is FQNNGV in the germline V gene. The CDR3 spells CASSEGLAGVLTEQYF. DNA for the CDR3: TGTGCCAGCAGCGAGGGACTAGCGGGAGTGCTTACCGAGCAGTACTTC.

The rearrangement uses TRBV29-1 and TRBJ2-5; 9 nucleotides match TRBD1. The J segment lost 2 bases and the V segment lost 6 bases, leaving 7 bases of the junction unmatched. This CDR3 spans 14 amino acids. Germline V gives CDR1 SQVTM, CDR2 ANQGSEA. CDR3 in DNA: TGCAGCGTAAAATCGGGACAGGGACAAGAGACCCAGTACTTC. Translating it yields CSVKSGQGQETQYF.

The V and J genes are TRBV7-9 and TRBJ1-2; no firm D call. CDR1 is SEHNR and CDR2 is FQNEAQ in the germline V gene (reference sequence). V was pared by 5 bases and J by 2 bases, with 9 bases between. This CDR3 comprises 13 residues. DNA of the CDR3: TGTGCCAGCAGCCGGGAGGGAAACTATGGCTACACCTTC. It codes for CASSREGNYGYTF.

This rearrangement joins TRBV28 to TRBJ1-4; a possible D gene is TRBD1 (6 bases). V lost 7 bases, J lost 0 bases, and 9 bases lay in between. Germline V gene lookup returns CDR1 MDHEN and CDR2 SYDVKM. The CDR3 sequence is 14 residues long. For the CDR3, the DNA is TGTGCCAGCAATCAGGGGACAACTAATGAAAAACTGTTTTTT. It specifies CASNQGTTNEKLFF.

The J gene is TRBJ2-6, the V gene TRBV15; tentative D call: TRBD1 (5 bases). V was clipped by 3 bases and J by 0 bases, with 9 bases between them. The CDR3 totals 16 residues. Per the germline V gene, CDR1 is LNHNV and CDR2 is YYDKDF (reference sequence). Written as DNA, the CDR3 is TGTGCCACCAGCAGGGAGACAGCCTCTGGGGCCAACGTCCTGACTTTC. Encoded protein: CATSRETASGANVLTF.

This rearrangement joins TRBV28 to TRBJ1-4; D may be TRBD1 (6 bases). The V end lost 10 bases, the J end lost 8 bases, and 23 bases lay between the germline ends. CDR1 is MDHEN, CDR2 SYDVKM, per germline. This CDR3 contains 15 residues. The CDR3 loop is CATHEPGGPGEKLFF. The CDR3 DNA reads TGTGCCACCCACGAACCGGGGGGGCCGGGGGAAAAACTGTTTTTT.

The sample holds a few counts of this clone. CDR3 DNA: TGTGCCAGCAGTCTAGCGGGAGGGCCTTCCTACGAGCAGTACTTC. It translates to CASSLAGGPSYEQYF. V is TRBV2 and J is TRBJ2-7; 12 nucleotides align to TRBD2. J was trimmed by 1 base and V by 5 bases; bases with no gene match: 3. The germline gives CDR1 SNHLY, CDR2 FYNNEI. This CDR3 region has 15 residues.

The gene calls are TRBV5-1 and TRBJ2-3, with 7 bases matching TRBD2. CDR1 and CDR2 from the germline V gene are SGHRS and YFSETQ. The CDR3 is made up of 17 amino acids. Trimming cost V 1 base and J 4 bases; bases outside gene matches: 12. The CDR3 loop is CASSLWGGGRGADTQYF. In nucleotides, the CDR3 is TGCGCCAGCAGCTTGTGGGGAGGCGGGAGAGGCGCAGATACGCAGTATTTT.

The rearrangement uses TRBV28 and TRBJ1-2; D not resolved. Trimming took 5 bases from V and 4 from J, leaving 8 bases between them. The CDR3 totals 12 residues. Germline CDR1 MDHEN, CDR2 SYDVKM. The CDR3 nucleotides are TGTGCCAGCAGTCAACTCACCTATGGCTACACCTTC. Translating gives CASSQLTYGYTF.

In DNA form, the CDR3 reads TGCAGTGCCTCCTCTGTGACCCAGTACTTC. It is translated as CSASSVTQYF. The rearrangement joins TRBV20-1 to TRBJ2-5; D remains ambiguous. This CDR3 has 10 amino acids. Per the germline V gene, CDR1 is DFQATT and CDR2 is SNEGSKA (reference sequence). Trimming took 6 bases from V and 7 from J, leaving 9 bases between them.

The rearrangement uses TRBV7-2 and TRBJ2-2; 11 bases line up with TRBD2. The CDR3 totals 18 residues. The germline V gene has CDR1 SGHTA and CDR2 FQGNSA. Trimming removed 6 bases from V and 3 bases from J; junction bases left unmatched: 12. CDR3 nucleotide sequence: TGTGCCAGCAGGGGGACTAGCGGAGCAGGGCGGGACACCGGGGAGCTGTTTTTT. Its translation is CASRGTSGAGRDTGELFF.

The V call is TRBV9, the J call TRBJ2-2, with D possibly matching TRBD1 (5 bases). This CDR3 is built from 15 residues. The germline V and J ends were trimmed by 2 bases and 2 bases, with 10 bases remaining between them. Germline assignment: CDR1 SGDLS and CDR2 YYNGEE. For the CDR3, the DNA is TGTGCCAGCAGCGTGGGGCCGCACAACACCGGGGAGCTGTTTTTT. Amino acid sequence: CASSVGPHNTGELFF.

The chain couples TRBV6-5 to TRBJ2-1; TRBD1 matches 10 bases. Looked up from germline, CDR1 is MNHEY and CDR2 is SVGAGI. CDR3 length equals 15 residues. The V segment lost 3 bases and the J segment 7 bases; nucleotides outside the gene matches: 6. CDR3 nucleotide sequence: TGTGCCAGCAGTTATTACGTGGGACAGGGGAATGAGCAGTTCTTC. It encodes CASSYYVGQGNEQFF.

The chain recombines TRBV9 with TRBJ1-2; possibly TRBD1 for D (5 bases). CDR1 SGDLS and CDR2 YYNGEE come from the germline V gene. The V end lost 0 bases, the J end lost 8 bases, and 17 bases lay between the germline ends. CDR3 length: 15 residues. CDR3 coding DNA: TGTGCCAGCAGCGTAGCATCTCAGGGTGGGCACGGCTACACCTTC. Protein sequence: CASSVASQGGHGYTF.